What follows are 30 T cell receptor beta chains derived from one specimen sequenced in a study of blood T cell repertoires in COVID-19. Assay used: immunoSEQ multiplex PCR; TCRdb lists only in-frame clones, some missing. The sample contains approximately 130,000 clones, roughly 90% of which appear only once. Sample: peripheral blood. Source of these receptors: a middle-aged man with acute or convalescent COVID-19.

The V gene is TRBV5-1, the J gene TRBJ2-3, with D tentatively TRBD2 (5 bases). This CDR3 is built from 13 residues. From germline, CDR1 is SGHRS and CDR2 YFSETQ. V was cut by 6 bases and J by 0 bases, with 8 bases left in between. The CDR3 nucleotides are TGCGCCAGCACCCCGGGGAGCACAGATACGCAGTATTTT. Its translation is CASTPGSTDTQYF.

This clone came up a few times. J is TRBJ2-5 and V is TRBV7-9; TRBD2 agrees at 11 bases. Per germline, CDR1 SEHNR and CDR2 FQNEAQ (reference sequence). The CDR3 extends over 16 amino acids. With 3 bases clipped from V and 4 bases from J, the junction kept 7 bases outside the gene matches. The CDR3 sequence is CASSFIAGGPGETQYF. CDR3 coding DNA: TGTGCCAGCAGCTTCATAGCGGGAGGGCCTGGAGAGACCCAGTACTTC.

The chain uses TRBV3-1 (or the pseudogene TRBV3-2) and TRBJ2-7; the match to TRBD2 covers 9 bases. Trimming removed 0 bases from V and 1 base from J; junction bases left unmatched: 16. The CDR3 sequence is 20 residues long. CDR1 is LGHDT and CDR2 is YNNKEL in the germline V gene (reference sequence). DNA of the CDR3: TGTGCCAGCAGCCAAGATTGGCCGGACGAGCGGGAGGATTCTTCCTACGAGCAGTACTTC. Translation: CASSQDWPDEREDSSYEQYF.

J is TRBJ1-4 and V is TRBV19; D is uncertain. Between the trimmed V and J ends, which lost 3 bases and 8 bases, there was a span of 16 bases. Germline values: CDR1 LNHDA, CDR2 SQIVND (reference sequence). CDR3 size: 15 residues. CDR3 DNA sequence: TGTGCCAGTAGTATGCAGAGGGCGGCAGGAGAAAAACTGTTTTTT. This codes for CASSMQRAAGEKLFF.

The chain has TRBV7-6 and TRBJ2-3; 12 positions agree with TRBD1. The ends lost 2 bases at V and 0 bases at J; junction bases unmatched: 6. Germline CDR1 reads SGHVS; CDR2 reads FNYEAQ. The CDR3 contains 18 residues. The CDR3, as DNA: TGTGCCAGCAGCTTAAGGGACAGGGGGCTCCTTAGCACAGATACGCAGTATTTT. Translating it yields CASSLRDRGLLSTDTQYF. Based on the CDR3 plus reference TRBV7-6 and TRBJ2-3, the full variable domain is GAGVSQSPRYKVTKRGQDVALRCDPISGHVSLYWYRQALGQGPEFLTYFNYEAQQDKSGLPNDRFSAERPEGSISTLTIQRTEQRDSAMYRCASSLRDRGLLSTDTQYFGPGTRLTVL.

The V gene is TRBV5-5, the J gene TRBJ2-5, with 7 bases identical to TRBD2. The CDR3 runs 17 residues. Germline lookup yields CDR1 SGHKS and CDR2 YYEKEE (reference sequence). The trim removed 6 bases at V and 4 bases at J, leaving 18 bases unmatched. The CDR3 DNA follows: TGTGCCAGCAACCCCGGGCTAGCGGTCCCCGAGCCAGAGACCCAGTACTTC. Amino acids: CASNPGLAVPEPETQYF.

This chain joins TRBV19 and TRBJ1-4, with 9 bases aligning to TRBD1. J gave up 6 bases and V 6 bases, and 8 bases lay outside the gene matches. Germline-derived CDR1 and CDR2 are LNHDA and SQIVND (reference sequence). The CDR3 is made up of 15 amino acids. CDR3 sequence (DNA): TGTGCCAGTAGCCAACCGGGACAGGGTGATGAAAAACTGTTTTTT. It codes for CASSQPGQGDEKLFF. Based on the CDR3 plus reference TRBV19 and TRBJ1-4, the full variable domain is DGGITQSPKYLFRKEGQNVTLSCEQNLNHDAMYWYRQDPGQGLRLIYYSQIVNDFQKGDIAEGYSVSREKKESFPLTVTSAQKNPTAFYLCASSQPGQGDEKLFFGSGTQLSVL.

J is TRBJ2-4 and V is TRBV5-1; 7 positions match TRBD2. J lost 9 bases, V lost 4 bases, and 10 bases had no gene match. The germline gives CDR1 SGHRS, CDR2 YFSETQ. The CDR3 spans 14 residues. CDR3 in DNA: TGCGCCAGCAGCCATGGGGAGGGTGTTGGCATTCAGTACTTC. It encodes CASSHGEGVGIQYF.

The sample holds a few counts of this clone. This chain uses TRBV29-1 with TRBJ2-7; TRBD2 matches 10 bases. Per germline, CDR1 SQVTM and CDR2 ANQGSEA. Trimming removed 5 bases from V and 4 bases from J; junction bases left unmatched: 8. The length of the CDR3 is 14 residues. Here the CDR3 reads CSVSLGTSAYEQYF. CDR3 in DNA: TGCAGCGTTTCGCTCGGGACTAGCGCTTACGAGCAGTACTTC.

The V call is TRBV7-9, the J call TRBJ2-1; TRBD2 matches 12 bases. V gave up 0 bases and J gave up 9 bases; unmatched junction bases: 12. CDR1 is SEHNR and CDR2 is FQNEAQ in the germline V gene (reference sequence). This CDR3 is built from 18 residues. In nucleotides, the CDR3 is TGTGCCAGCAGCTTAGCGGTTCCCCTAGCGGGAGGGCCGGGTGAGCAGTTCTTC. The encoded protein is CASSLAVPLAGGPGEQFF.

The chain combines TRBV7-9 with TRBJ1-4, with D possibly matching TRBD1 (5 bases). V was cut by 5 bases and J by 15 bases, with 19 bases left in between. The CDR3 covers 13 residues. CDR1 is SEHNR, CDR2 FQNEAQ, per germline (reference sequence). The DNA of the CDR3 is TGTGCCAGCAGCAAACGCGGGGACTCACGGGTGTTTTTT. Its protein is CASSKRGDSRVFF. Supplemented by reference TRBV7-9 and TRBJ1-4, the full variable domain reads DTGVSQNPRHKITKRGQNVTFRCDPISEHNRLYWYRQTLGQGPEFLTYFQNEAQLEKSRLLSDRFSAERPKGSFSTLEIQRTEQGDSAMYLCASSKRGDSRVFFGSGTQLSVL.

The rearrangement uses TRBV21-1 and TRBJ2-7; TRBD1 is taken as the D call from the table, unchecked against the DNA. TRBV21-1 is flagged as a pseudogene. The CDR3 is made up of 15 amino acids. CDR3 nucleotide sequence: TGTGCCAGCAGCAGGGACAGGGGGCTAAACTACGAGCAGTACTTC. The encoded protein is CASSRDRGLNYEQYF.

The chain joins TRBV4-1 to TRBJ2-7, with 12 nucleotides matching TRBD1. Trimming took 2 bases from V and 5 from J; bases not matched to a gene: 4. CDR1 and CDR2 (germline): MGHRA, YSYEKL. There are 15 residues in the CDR3. CDR3 in DNA: TGCGCCAGCAGCCAACCGGGACAGGGGGCTCACGAGCAGTACTTC. Amino acid sequence: CASSQPGQGAHEQYF.

The gene calls are TRBV6-2 or TRBV6-3 and TRBJ2-7; D might be TRBD2 (6 bases). Germline loops: CDR1 MNHEY, CDR2 SVGEGT. The V gene lost 1 base and the J gene lost 2 bases, with 9 bases spanning the gap. The CDR3 consists of 14 residues. As DNA, the CDR3 is TGTGCCAGCAGTTACTGGGGGGATCCCTACGAGCAGTACTTC. This translates into CASSYWGDPYEQYF.

This chain uses TRBV28 with TRBJ1-3; 10 bases are shared with TRBD1. CDR1 MDHEN and CDR2 SYDVKM come from the germline V gene. The CDR3 is 16 residues long. Germline trimming cut 6 bases from V and 4 bases from J; bases unmatched to any gene: 9. The CDR3 sequence: CASSGVGQGEGNTIYF. CDR3 in DNA: TGTGCCAGCAGCGGAGTCGGACAGGGGGAAGGAAACACCATATATTTT.

V is TRBV5-1 and J is TRBJ2-7, with D possibly matching TRBD1 (6 bases). Trimming stripped 2 bases from V and 4 bases from J, with 7 bases between. This CDR3 is 12 amino acids long. The germline V gene has CDR1 SGHRS and CDR2 YFSETQ. As DNA, the CDR3 is TGCGCCAGCAGCTTCCAGGGGTACGAGCAGTACTTC. Amino acids: CASSFQGYEQYF.

The J gene is TRBJ2-7, the V gene TRBV5-4; D is perhaps TRBD2 (5 bases). In germline, CDR1 is SGHNT, CDR2 YYREEE (reference sequence). V lost 4 bases and J lost 7, with 9 bases in between. CDR3 length: 11 residues. CDR3 nucleotides: TGTGCCAGCAGCACAATAGCGGAGCAGTACTTC. It yields the protein CASSTIAEQYF.

This clone has only one observation. The chain recombines TRBV19 with TRBJ1-1; the D gene is possibly TRBD1 (5 bases). The CDR3 has 13 amino acids. Per germline, CDR1 LNHDA and CDR2 SQIVND (reference sequence). Trimming shortened V by 5 bases and J by 4 bases, and 11 bases separated the two germline ends. In nucleotides, the CDR3 is TGTGCCAGTAGTGGTGGGAGGGGCACTGAAGCTTTCTTT. Its translation: CASSGGRGTEAFF.

The CDR3 spells CASSHGQPNTEAFF. CDR3 coding DNA: TGTGCCAGTAGTCACGGACAGCCGAACACTGAAGCTTTCTTT. This chain connects TRBV19 to TRBJ1-1, with D possibly matching TRBD1 (6 bases). Germline-derived CDR1 and CDR2 are LNHDA and SQIVND (reference sequence). V lost 5 bases, J lost 1 base, and 11 bases lay in between. The CDR3 extends over 14 amino acids.

The chain joins TRBV29-1 to TRBJ1-3; perhaps TRBD1 as D (6 bases). This CDR3 region has 13 residues. The germline V and J ends were trimmed by 1 base and 2 bases, with 6 bases remaining between them. Germline assignment: CDR1 SQVTM and CDR2 ANQGSEA. The CDR3 DNA is TGCAGCGTTGAAGCAGGGGCTGGAAACACCATATATTTT. Translation: CSVEAGAGNTIYF.

The chain has TRBV15 and TRBJ1-2, with TRBD1 matching 8 bases. Looked up from germline, CDR1 is LNHNV and CDR2 is YYDKDF (reference sequence). This CDR3 spans 14 amino acids. J was trimmed by 7 bases and V by 3 bases; bases with no gene match: 7. CDR3 protein: CATSSRGLSLGYTF. CDR3 DNA sequence: TGTGCCACCAGCAGCAGGGGGCTGAGTCTTGGCTACACCTTC.

The CDR3 region has the DNA TGTGCCAGTAGTATCCCGCGGCAGGGCGACCAGCCCCAGCATTTT. This translates into CASSIPRQGDQPQHF. The rearrangement uses TRBV19 and TRBJ1-5, with D possibly being TRBD1 (5 bases). Looked up from germline, CDR1 is LNHDA and CDR2 is SQIVND (reference sequence). This CDR3 has 15 amino acids. Trimming stripped 3 bases from V and 7 bases from J, with 16 bases between.

V is TRBV12-5 and J is TRBJ1-5, with 8 positions matching TRBD1. This CDR3 has 15 amino acids. Losses at the gene ends were 4 bases for V and 1 base for J; bases not matched to a gene: 3. Germline-derived CDR1 and CDR2 are LGHNT and FRNRAP. CDR3: CASGWGQVSNQPQHF. The CDR3 DNA reads TGTGCTAGTGGTTGGGGACAGGTCAGCAATCAGCCCCAGCATTTT.

The J gene is TRBJ1-5, the V gene TRBV6-5; perhaps TRBD1 as D (5 bases). Trimming took off 0 bases at V and 7 bases at J, with 7 bases between the two ends. CDR1 and CDR2 (germline): MNHEY, SVGAGI. CDR3 length equals 13 residues. The CDR3 sequence is CASSYSRGQPQHF. DNA for the CDR3: TGTGCCAGCAGTTACTCACGGGGGCAGCCCCAGCATTTT.

V gene TRBV18 combines with J gene TRBJ2-5; no reliable D call. Germline-derived CDR1 and CDR2 are KGHSH and LQKENI. CDR3 length: 13 residues. The V end lost 3 bases, the J end lost 7 bases, and 12 bases lay between the germline ends. The CDR3 reads CASSPAPPGTQYF. In nucleotides, the CDR3 is TGTGCCAGCTCACCGGCGCCGCCGGGGACCCAGTACTTC. The full variable domain, rest sourced from reference TRBV18 and TRBJ2-5, is NAGVMQNPRHLVRRRGQEARLRCSPMKGHSHVYWYRQLPEEGLKFMVYLQKENIIDESGMPKERFSAEFPKEGPSILRIQQVVRGDSAAYFCASSPAPPGTQYFGPGTRLLVL.

This clone was seen a few times. The rearrangement links TRBV5-4 to TRBJ2-3, with 7 positions matching TRBD1. V was pared by 0 bases and J by 1 base, with 8 bases of the junction left unmatched. The germline V gene encodes CDR1 SGHNT and CDR2 YYREEE (reference sequence). CDR3 length equals 17 residues. CDR3 in amino acids: CASSLARRQGGTDTQYF. For the CDR3, the DNA is TGTGCCAGCAGCTTGGCCCGAAGACAGGGTGGCACAGATACGCAGTATTTT. Using reference TRBV5-4 and TRBJ2-3 for the parts outside the CDR3, the full variable domain is ETGVTQSPTHLIKTRGQQVTLRCSSQSGHNTVSWYQQALGQGPQFIFQYYREEENGRGNFPPRFSGLQFPNYSSELNVNALELDDSALYLCASSLARRQGGTDTQYFGPGTRLTVL.

The chain couples TRBV5-1 to TRBJ2-1, with TRBD2 matching over 9 bases. V lost 2 bases, J lost 7 bases, and 7 bases stayed unmatched. This CDR3 is 15 amino acids long. Per germline, CDR1 SGHRS and CDR2 YFSETQ. The CDR3 protein is CASSFIAGAGNEQFF. CDR3 in DNA: TGCGCCAGCAGCTTTATAGCGGGAGCCGGAAATGAGCAGTTCTTC.

This clone was recorded only once. V is TRBV25-1 and J is TRBJ2-1, with 11 bases identical to TRBD2. The ends lost 1 base at V and 3 bases at J; junction bases unmatched: 2. The CDR3 sequence is 16 residues long. CDR1 and CDR2 (germline): MGHDK, SYGVNS. The CDR3 region has the DNA TGTGCCAGCAGTGAATGGCTAGCGGGGGGCTACAATGAGCAGTTCTTC. Translating it yields CASSEWLAGGYNEQFF.

The CDR3 DNA reads TGCGCCAGCAGCTTGGGGGAAGGGGGACTAGCGGAAGAGACCCAGTACTTC. Translated, it gives CASSLGEGGLAEETQYF. The genes are TRBV5-1 and TRBJ2-5; TRBD2 matches at 11 bases. The CDR3 sequence is 17 residues long. The J segment lost 3 bases and the V segment lost 0 bases, leaving 7 bases of the junction unmatched. CDR1 and CDR2 from the germline V gene are SGHRS and YFSETQ.

CDR3: CASSENSYRLSEQYF. The CDR3 bases are TGTGCCAGCAGTGAAAATAGCTACAGGTTAAGCGAGCAGTACTTC. V is TRBV6-1 and J is TRBJ2-7; possibly TRBD1 for D (5 bases). From germline, CDR1 is MNHNS and CDR2 SASEGT. V lost 2 bases and J lost 6, with 17 bases in between. The CDR3 runs 15 residues.